This entry lists 27 T cell receptor beta chains sequenced from one sample in a study of blood T cells in healthy people across ages (dated by TCRdb to the mid-2010s). Receptor amplification or capture employed 5' RACE. The instrument was an Illumina HiSeq 2500. A second PCR of about 7 to 12 cycles was performed with a sample-barcoded 5' primer and a J-beta primer mix. In-frame beta chains were kept once TCRdb had trimmed the public reads at Q25 with fastp and called clones with MiXCR. Every entry covers one CDR3 protein and lists the most common genes and DNA from its rows. The sample yields around 780,000 distinct CDR3 sequences; more than 25% were counted once. About 3% of the sample is held by the ten biggest clonotypes. This sample was also put to use in a study of T cells of mothers and their children.

The sequencing sample was made of blood. These receptor sequences come from a boy under 18 in good health.

This clonotype showed up just a few times. The chain joins TRBV7-3 to TRBJ2-7, with D maybe TRBD1 (6 bases). V was pared by 5 bases and J by 6 bases, with 14 bases between. The CDR3 is 13 residues long. Germline-derived CDR1 and CDR2 are SGHTA and FQGTGA. CDR3 sequence: CASSLGQPGEQYF. The CDR3 coding sequence is TGTGCCAGCAGCCTCGGACAGCCCGGCGAGCAGTACTTC.

This clonotype was seen more than once but under ten times. This chain connects TRBV7-9 to TRBJ1-5; a possible D gene is TRBD1 (5 bases). Germline V gives CDR1 SEHNR, CDR2 FQNEAQ (reference sequence). The CDR3 extends over 14 amino acids. V lost 1 base, J lost 6 bases, and 10 bases lay in between. The CDR3 nucleotides read TGTGCCAGCAGCTTAGTTGGGGGGTCTCAGCCCCAGCATTTT. Protein sequence: CASSLVGGSQPQHF.

This clonotype turned up a few times. The rearrangement joins TRBV20-1 to TRBJ1-4, with TRBD1 as a possible D gene (6 bases). Per the germline V gene, CDR1 is DFQATT and CDR2 is SNEGSKA (reference sequence). Trimming stripped 3 bases from V and 7 bases from J, with 15 bases between. CDR3 length: 14 amino acids. CDR3 sequence (DNA): TGCAGTGCTAGGGTTGGGGGGGGCGTTGAAAAACTGTTTTTT. Protein product: CSARVGGGVEKLFF.

This clonotype was seen a few times. The V and J genes are TRBV12-5 and TRBJ2-1; possibly TRBD1 for D (5 bases). The CDR3 sequence is 14 residues long. Germline CDR1 is LGHNT and CDR2 is FRNRAP. V was shortened by 3 bases and J by 6 bases, with 12 bases between the two germline ends. CDR3 DNA: TGTGCTAGTGGTTTAGGGCAGGGTCCCAATGAGCAGTTCTTC. Translated: CASGLGQGPNEQFF. Full variable domain (remainder filled in from reference TRBV12-5 and TRBJ2-1): DARVTQTPRHKVTEMGQEVTMRCQPILGHNTVFWYRQTMMQGLELLAYFRNRAPLDDSGMPKDRFSAEMPDATLATLKIQPSEPRDSAVYFCASGLGQGPNEQFFGPGTRLTVL.

The chain has TRBV7-2 and TRBJ2-5; no firm D call. The DNA end favors TRBJ2-7, so the J call may be wrong. From germline, CDR1 is SGHTA and CDR2 FQGNSA. The CDR3 sequence is 13 residues long. CDR3 DNA: TGTGCCAGCAGCTTAAGGATTGCAGGCGAGCAGTACTTC. This translates into CASSLRIAGEQYF.

The chain combines TRBV6-6 with TRBJ1-2, with TRBD1 matching over 11 bases. Germline V lookup: CDR1 MNHNY, CDR2 SVGAGI (reference sequence). CDR3 length: 14 amino acids. Losses at the gene ends were 4 bases for V and 6 bases for J; bases not matched to a gene: 4. The CDR3 protein is CASSSGQGDDGYTF. The CDR3 DNA sequence: TGTGCCAGCAGTTCGGGACAGGGGGACGATGGCTACACCTTC.

V gene TRBV5-1 combines with J gene TRBJ2-3, with D maybe TRBD1 (6 bases). V was pared by 2 bases and J by 3 bases, with 13 bases between. The V gene's germline CDR1 is SGHRS and CDR2 YFSETQ. The CDR3 has 15 amino acids. CDR3 protein: CASSFGGSLTDTQYF. The CDR3 nucleotides are TGCGCCAGCAGCTTTGGGGGCTCTCTAACAGATACGCAGTATTTT.

The V and J genes are TRBV4-1 and TRBJ2-1, with a tentative D call TRBD1 (5 bases). The last part of the DNA fits TRBJ2-5 better; the J call may be wrong. This CDR3 comprises 17 residues. Germline CDR1 is MGHRA and CDR2 is YSYEKL. The CDR3 loop reads CASSLPTDAPGEETQYF. The CDR3 DNA is TGCGCCAGCAGCCTTCCGACAGACGCGCCTGGAGAAGAGACCCAGTACTTC.

In its sample, this clonotype was seen a few times. V is TRBV27 and J is TRBJ1-2, with 8 bases lining up with TRBD1. CDR3 size: 19 residues. The germline CDR1 and CDR2 sequences are MNHEY and SMNVEV (reference sequence). V shed 5 bases, J shed 3 bases, and the junction held 20 bases outside the gene matches. This CDR3 is CASSKIPGTGSPFDYGYTF. The CDR3 DNA reads TGTGCCAGCAGTAAGATCCCCGGGACAGGTAGCCCCTTCGACTATGGCTACACCTTC.

The sample holds a few counts of this clonotype. The chain has TRBV29-1 and TRBJ2-3; no clear D. The ends were cut back, 2 bases at V and 2 bases at J, with 5 bases in the middle. The CDR3 contains 12 residues. Germline lookup yields CDR1 SQVTM and CDR2 ANQGSEA. The CDR3, as DNA: TGCAGCGTTGAAAGAGACACAGATACGCAGTATTTT. Translating gives CSVERDTDTQYF.

V and J are TRBV20-1 and TRBJ2-2; TRBD1 might be the D (7 bases). CDR1 and CDR2 (germline): DFQATT, SNEGSKA (reference sequence). V was pared by 3 bases and J by 5 bases, with 16 bases between. CDR3 length: 15 amino acids. This CDR3 reads CSARFGGQLTGELFF. The CDR3, as DNA: TGCAGTGCTAGGTTCGGGGGACAGCTGACCGGGGAGCTGTTTTTT.

V is TRBV29-1 and J is TRBJ2-7; D is unresolved. Trimming stripped 5 bases from V and 3 bases from J, with 14 bases between. The CDR3 is made up of 13 amino acids. Germline values: CDR1 SQVTM, CDR2 ANQGSEA. The CDR3, as DNA: TGCAGCGTTACCATGACACCATTCTACGAGCAGTACTTC. Its protein is CSVTMTPFYEQYF.

The chain links TRBV6-1 to TRBJ2-5; the D gene is possibly TRBD2 (6 bases). Per germline, CDR1 MNHNS and CDR2 SASEGT. Trimming pared 6 bases from V and 7 bases from J, leaving 15 bases between. The CDR3 consists of 13 residues. Written as DNA, the CDR3 is TGTGCCAGCAGAGGGGACTTTGGGGGGACCCAGTACTTC. This codes for CASRGDFGGTQYF.

J is TRBJ2-7 and V is TRBV7-9; 7 bases line up with TRBD1. V was clipped by 10 bases and J by 2 bases; unmatched bases: 11. CDR1 and CDR2 from the germline V gene are SEHNR and FQNEAQ (reference sequence). The CDR3 loop spans 14 amino acids. CDR3: CATSITGTAYEQYF. DNA for the CDR3: TGTGCCACCTCGATAACTGGGACAGCCTACGAGCAGTACTTC.

This clonotype was recorded once. This chain connects TRBV6-2 or TRBV6-3 to TRBJ2-1; 11 bases agree with TRBD2. This CDR3 region has 16 residues. CDR1 and CDR2 from the germline V gene are MNHEY and SVGEGT. The junction had 6 bases not matched to a gene; V was cut back by 5 bases and J by 3 bases. The CDR3 DNA is TGTGCCAGCAGTCCCCAGACTAGCGGGGACTACAATGAGCAGTTCTTC. Its translation is CASSPQTSGDYNEQFF.

A few counts support this clonotype. This chain uses TRBV29-1 with TRBJ1-1, with TRBD1 matching over 7 bases. Trimming cost V 2 bases and J 2 bases; bases outside gene matches: 2. This CDR3 region has 13 residues. Germline CDR1 and CDR2: SQVTM and ANQGSEA. The CDR3 loop reads CSVEKGANTEAFF. The DNA for the CDR3 is TGCAGCGTTGAAAAGGGGGCTAACACTGAAGCTTTCTTT. Based on the CDR3 plus reference TRBV29-1 and TRBJ1-1, the full variable domain is SAVISQKPSRDICQRGTSLTIQCQVDSQVTMMFWYRQQPGQSLTLIATANQGSEATYESGFVIDKFPISRPNLTFSTLTVSNMSPEDSSIYLCSVEKGANTEAFFGQGTRLTVV.

The table lists this clonotype with a few counts. The chain joins TRBV7-9 to TRBJ1-1; D is possibly TRBD1 (6 bases). The CDR3 totals 14 residues. V lost 10 bases and J lost 4, with 19 bases in between. Germline CDR1 reads SEHNR; CDR2 reads FQNEAQ (reference sequence). This CDR3 is CATESTGAITEAFF. The DNA for the CDR3 is TGTGCCACTGAATCGACGGGGGCGATCACTGAAGCTTTCTTT.

J is TRBJ1-6 and V is TRBV7-2; D remains ambiguous. Trimming took off 7 bases at V and 0 bases at J, with 13 bases between the two ends. Germline V lookup: CDR1 SGHTA, CDR2 FQGNSA. The CDR3 extends over 16 amino acids. For the CDR3, the DNA is TGTGCCAGCACGCCTTCTGGTGGCTCCTATAATTCACCCCTCCACTTT. It specifies CASTPSGGSYNSPLHF.

This clonotype was seen ten or more times. The chain joins TRBV7-8 to TRBJ2-5, with D tentatively TRBD2 (5 bases). From germline, CDR1 is SGHVS and CDR2 FQNEAQ. The V end was cut by 5 bases, the J end by 9 bases, with 10 bases between. There are 11 residues in the CDR3. The CDR3 loop reads CASSQTGSQYF. CDR3 in DNA: TGTGCCAGCAGCCAGACGGGGTCCCAGTACTTC.

The rearrangement links TRBV6-6 to TRBJ1-5, with unresolved D. The germline V gene encodes CDR1 MNHNY and CDR2 SVGAGI (reference sequence). Deletions cut 0 bases from V and 7 bases from J, with 10 bases between. This CDR3 contains 14 residues. CDR3 protein: CASSYSSQLQPQHF. The DNA for the CDR3 is TGTGCCAGCAGTTACTCCTCTCAATTACAGCCCCAGCATTTT.

This clonotype was counted a few times. This chain uses TRBV20-1 with TRBJ2-3; perhaps TRBD2 as D (7 bases). The germline CDR1 and CDR2 sequences are DFQATT and SNEGSKA (reference sequence). The CDR3 loop spans 16 amino acids. V lost 4 bases to trimming and J lost 2 bases, with 19 bases between them. CDR3 in DNA: TGCAGTGCTAAATCTGGGGGCGGGGGTTACACAGATACGCAGTATTTT. It specifies CSAKSGGGGYTDTQYF.

The V gene is TRBV2, the J gene TRBJ2-6; D remains ambiguous. Germline loops: CDR1 SNHLY, CDR2 FYNNEI. Trimming left V 6 bases short and J 1 base short, with 10 bases between. The CDR3 runs 15 residues. In DNA, the CDR3 is TGTGCCAGCAGAATACAGCAGTCTGGGGCCAACGTCCTGACTTTC. Translating it yields CASRIQQSGANVLTF.

The rearrangement joins TRBV20-1 to TRBJ2-1, with 7 bases aligning to TRBD2. V was clipped by 6 bases and J by 0 bases; unmatched bases: 5. In germline, CDR1 is DFQATT, CDR2 SNEGSKA (reference sequence). This CDR3 comprises 14 residues. CDR3: CSAIAGFSYNEQFF. The CDR3 DNA is TGCAGTGCGATAGCGGGCTTCTCCTACAATGAGCAGTTCTTC.

The CDR3 here is CASSLKTSEETQYF. In DNA form, the CDR3 reads TGTGCCAGCAGCTTAAAAACTAGCGAAGAGACCCAGTACTTC. The rearrangement joins TRBV5-4 to TRBJ2-5; 7 bases align to TRBD2. CDR3 length: 14 amino acids. Germline V gives CDR1 SGHNT, CDR2 YYREEE (reference sequence). V shed 2 bases, J shed 3 bases, and the junction held 4 bases outside the gene matches.

CDR3 sequence: CASSFPGDFRNTIYF. CDR3 DNA: TGTGCCAGCAGTTTCCCAGGGGATTTCAGAAACACCATATATTTT. The chain recombines TRBV28 with TRBJ1-3; tentative D call: TRBD1 (6 bases). CDR1 MDHEN and CDR2 SYDVKM come from the germline V gene. The CDR3 runs to 15 residues. Trimming took 3 bases from V and 5 from J, leaving 14 bases between them.

This clonotype was counted only a few times. The J gene is TRBJ2-3, the V gene TRBV7-2; the match to TRBD1 covers 8 bases. CDR1 is SGHTA and CDR2 is FQGNSA in the germline V gene. The CDR3 is made up of 17 amino acids. The trim removed 3 bases at V and 1 base at J, leaving 9 bases unmatched. The CDR3 loop is CASSLVQGATRTDTQYF. As DNA, the CDR3 is TGTGCCAGCAGCTTGGTCCAGGGGGCGACCCGCACAGATACGCAGTATTTT.

This clonotype showed up just a few times. V usage is TRBV28 and J usage is TRBJ2-4; D is perhaps TRBD1 (6 bases). The germline V gene has CDR1 MDHEN and CDR2 SYDVKM. CDR3 size: 14 residues. V lost 5 bases to trimming and J lost 1 base, with 9 bases between them. Written as DNA, the CDR3 is TGTGCCAGCAGTGGAGACAGGGCCAAAAACATTCAGTACTTC. Translation gives CASSGDRAKNIQYF.